These 32 T cell receptor beta chains were all obtained from the same sample, sequenced in a study of CD8+CD57+ T cells in acquired aplastic anemia. According to the study, genomic DNA was the template for TCR beta VDJ and CDR3 profiling. TCRdb fed the reads into MiXCR, producing one record per CDR3 protein. The repertoire holds 150,000 to 200,000 distinct CDR3 sequences, about 64% seen once, with roughly 50% in the top ten. The sample taken for sequencing was sorted CD4+, CD8+, or CD8+CD57+ T cells (not recorded which) from PBMCs. The receptors originated from a human donor with severe aplastic anemia or a healthy control (not recorded which).

This clonotype rates as medium-sized. CDR3 loop: CASKGGYDYEQYF. Written as DNA, the CDR3 is TGTGCCAGCAAGGGGGGGTACGACTACGAGCAGTACTTC. The chain joins TRBV5-6 to TRBJ2-7, with D perhaps matching TRBD2 (7 bases). V was cut by 6 bases and J by 3 bases, with 13 bases left in between. Per germline, CDR1 SGHDT and CDR2 YYEEEE. The CDR3 is made up of 13 amino acids.

This chain connects TRBV11-2 to TRBJ2-7; possibly TRBD2 for D (5 bases). CDR1 SGHAT and CDR2 FQNNGV come from the germline V gene. The CDR3 contains 15 residues. V was trimmed by 5 bases and J by 0 bases, leaving 14 bases between them. The chain's CDR3 is CASSQLLGSSYEQYF. In nucleotides, the CDR3 is TGTGCCAGCAGCCAGCTACTTGGGAGCTCCTACGAGCAGTACTTC. The entire variable domain, with the rest obtained from reference TRBV11-2 and TRBJ2-7, is as follows: EAGVAQSPRYKIIEKRQSVAFWCNPISGHATLYWYQQILGQGPKLLIQFQNNGVVDDSQLPKDRFSAERLKGVDSTLKIQPAKLEDSAVYLCASSQLLGSSYEQYFGPGTRLTVT.

As regards this clonotype: Here the CDR3 omits its conserved ending phenylalanine or tryptophan, so a read error is the likely source. This rearrangement joins TRBV19 to TRBJ2-1; TRBD2 matches 11 bases. The length of the CDR3 is 17 residues. The V segment lost 2 bases and the J segment 5 bases; nucleotides outside the gene matches: 8. Germline lookup yields CDR1 LNHDA and CDR2 SQIVND (reference sequence). CDR3 in DNA: TGTGCCAGTAGTATATCTAGCGGGGGGCCCCTAAACAATGAGCAGTTCTCC. Amino acids: CASSISSGGPLNNEQFS.

This clonotype was picked up a small number of times. This chain connects TRBV7-3 to TRBJ2-5; TRBD2 agrees at 8 bases. The germline gives CDR1 SGHTA, CDR2 FQGTGA. The CDR3 loop spans 15 amino acids. V lost 4 bases and J lost 4; bases outside the gene matches: 8. CDR3 nucleotides: TGTGCCAGCAGCTCTAGCGGACTAGCTGGAGAGACCCAGTACTTC. This sequence encodes CASSSSGLAGETQYF.

The V call is TRBV20-1, the J call TRBJ1-2; TRBD1 matches at 7 bases. After removal of 5 bases from V and 7 bases from J, the junction contained 10 bases not matched to a gene. The CDR3 length is 13 residues. Per germline, CDR1 DFQATT and CDR2 SNEGSKA (reference sequence). CDR3 in DNA: TGCAGTGCTTCACGAGACAGGGTTGGTGGCTACACCTTC. Translating gives CSASRDRVGGYTF.

Only a few counts were recorded for this clonotype. This chain links TRBV6-1 with TRBJ2-3; TRBD1 might be the D (6 bases). V shed 4 bases and J shed 0 bases, with 11 bases lying between them. Germline V gene lookup returns CDR1 MNHNS and CDR2 SASEGT. There are 15 residues in the CDR3. The CDR3 reads CASSVPGQSTDTQYF. The CDR3 bases are TGTGCCAGCAGTGTCCCGGGACAAAGCACAGATACGCAGTATTTT.

This clonotype was seen a handful of times. The CDR3 reads CASSNGQGSNQPQHF. The CDR3 nucleotides are TGTGCCAGCAGCAACGGACAGGGGAGCAATCAGCCCCAGCATTTT. The chain joins TRBV12-3 or TRBV12-4 to TRBJ1-5; 9 bases are shared with TRBD1. Trimming at V came to 6 bases and at J to 1 base, leaving 4 bases not matched to a gene. This CDR3 contains 15 residues.

The CDR3: CASSVAQGGGFTEAFF. In nucleotides, the CDR3 is TGTGCCAGCAGCGTAGCCCAGGGTGGGGGTTTTACTGAAGCTTTCTTT. This rearrangement joins TRBV9 to TRBJ1-1, with D perhaps matching TRBD1 (5 bases). The CDR3 covers 16 residues. The germline CDR1 and CDR2 sequences are SGDLS and YYNGEE. Trimming left V 0 bases short and J 5 bases short, with 17 bases between.

DNA of the CDR3: TGCAGTGCTAGGGGAGCCCTCAATTCACCCCTCCACTTT. Translation: CSARGALNSPLHF. The chain joins TRBV20-1 to TRBJ1-6; D is unclear. The CDR3 is made up of 13 amino acids. Germline CDR1 is DFQATT and CDR2 is SNEGSKA (reference sequence). V was clipped by 3 bases and J by 7 bases, with 10 bases between them.

This clonotype was observed a few times. This chain joins TRBV28 and TRBJ2-1; D might be TRBD1 (6 bases). The CDR3 covers 12 residues. V was cut by 5 bases and J by 8 bases, with 10 bases left in between. Germline-derived CDR1 and CDR2 are MDHEN and SYDVKM. Here the CDR3 DNA reads TGTGCCAGCAGTCTACAGGGCTATGAGCAGTTCTTC. Residues: CASSLQGYEQFF.

The chain joins TRBV20-1 to TRBJ1-6; D is uncertain. The germline V and J ends were trimmed by 3 bases and 6 bases, with 6 bases remaining between them. Germline CDR1 DFQATT, CDR2 SNEGSKA (reference sequence). CDR3 length: 12 amino acids. The CDR3 DNA is TGCAGTGCTAGCGCTCCTAATTCACCCCTCCACTTT. Residues: CSASAPNSPLHF.

This chain connects TRBV11-2 to TRBJ2-7; D gene uncertain. V dropped 0 bases and J dropped 3 bases, with 12 bases sitting between them. The germline gives CDR1 SGHAT, CDR2 FQNNGV. This CDR3 is built from 15 residues. CDR3 DNA: TGTGCCAGCAGCTTAGAGCTACGAACGCACTACGAGCAGTACTTC. Protein product: CASSLELRTHYEQYF.

The gene calls are TRBV2 and TRBJ2-1; 9 bases fit TRBD2. The CDR3 has 13 residues. The J segment lost 13 bases and the V segment lost 4 bases, leaving 8 bases of the junction unmatched. Germline assignment: CDR1 SNHLY and CDR2 FYNNEI. The CDR3 spells CASSVGAGGQQFF. The DNA for the CDR3 is TGTGCCAGCAGTGTGGGAGCGGGGGGCCAACAGTTCTTC.

This clonotype was seen a handful of times. A read error is possible here, since a much larger clone lies one base away. J is TRBJ2-2 and V is TRBV19; either TRBD1 or TRBD2 may supply D (5 bases each). The CDR3 spans 19 residues. V was trimmed by 6 bases and J by 3 bases, leaving 26 bases between them. Germline lookup yields CDR1 LNHDA and CDR2 SQIVND (reference sequence). Written as DNA, the CDR3 is TGTGCCAGTAGCAACTCCGGGACCCTATCGGGTGCTTACACCGGGGAGCTGTTTTTT. It specifies CASSNSGTLSGAYTGELFF.

In its sample, this clonotype was seen a few times. The chain uses TRBV15 and TRBJ1-4, with TRBD1 identical over 10 bases. This CDR3 has 15 amino acids. V was clipped by 2 bases and J by 6 bases; unmatched bases: 3. Germline V gene lookup returns CDR1 LNHNV and CDR2 YYDKDF (reference sequence). The CDR3 DNA sequence: TGTGCCACCAGCAGAACGGGGACAGGGGATGAAAAACTGTTTTTT. It yields the protein CATSRTGTGDEKLFF.

This clonotype was detected ten times or more. The rearrangement uses TRBV6-1 and TRBJ1-6, with TRBD1 as a possible D gene (6 bases). From germline, CDR1 is MNHNS and CDR2 SASEGT. The V end lost 0 bases, the J end lost 13 bases, and 13 bases lay between the germline ends. The CDR3 is 14 residues long. For the CDR3, the DNA is TGTGCCAGCAGTGAAGCAGGGGACATTCGCCCCCTCCACTTT. This encodes CASSEAGDIRPLHF.

The chain couples TRBV20-1 to TRBJ2-2; 7 nucleotides align to TRBD2. CDR1 is DFQATT and CDR2 is SNEGSKA in the germline V gene (reference sequence). The CDR3 totals 11 residues. This chain's CDR3 is CSVGGAGELFF. CDR3 DNA sequence: TGCAGCGTTGGGGGGGCCGGGGAGCTGTTTTTT.

This clonotype was picked up a small number of times. A junction boundary mismatches the germline segment, possibly from a read error. This chain connects TRBV9 to TRBJ1-1, with a tentative D call TRBD1 (6 bases). Germline loops: CDR1 SGDLS, CDR2 YYNGEE. The CDR3 sequence is 14 residues long. CDR3 loop: CASSNGQPNTEAFF. CDR3 DNA sequence: TGCGCCAGCAGCAATGGACAGCCGAACACTGAAGCTTTCTTT.

The V and J genes are TRBV7-9 and TRBJ2-7; 7 bases map to TRBD1. The J segment lost 1 base and the V segment lost 2 bases, leaving 8 bases of the junction unmatched. The germline V gene has CDR1 SEHNR and CDR2 FQNEAQ (reference sequence). The CDR3 sequence is 16 residues long. The CDR3 region is CASSLTWTGSSYEQYF. Written as DNA, the CDR3 is TGTGCCAGCAGCTTAACCTGGACAGGCTCGTCCTACGAGCAGTACTTC.

This clonotype has ten or more counts. The chain combines TRBV29-1 with TRBJ1-2; D gene uncertain. The CDR3 runs to 13 residues. The V end lost 0 bases, the J end lost 4 bases, and 9 bases lay between the germline ends. The V gene's germline CDR1 is SQVTM and CDR2 ANQGSEA. CDR3 sequence: CSVEDASVYGYTF. In DNA, the CDR3 is TGCAGCGTTGAAGATGCAAGTGTCTATGGCTACACCTTC.

The chain recombines TRBV20-1 with TRBJ2-7, with no clear D. Looked up from germline, CDR1 is DFQATT and CDR2 is SNEGSKA (reference sequence). The length of the CDR3 is 13 residues. V lost 1 base to trimming and J lost 5 bases, with 12 bases between them. The DNA of the CDR3 is TGCAGTGCTAGAGCCGCCCTCTATAACGAGCAGTACTTC. Translating gives CSARAALYNEQYF.

This rearrangement joins TRBV5-1 to TRBJ1-2; D remains unclear. The CDR3 loop spans 14 amino acids. The germline V gene has CDR1 SGHRS and CDR2 YFSETQ. V gave up 4 bases and J gave up 1 base, with 11 bases separating them. This CDR3 reads CASSALTNNYGYTF. The CDR3 coding sequence is TGCGCCAGCAGCGCCTTGACAAATAACTATGGCTACACCTTC.

The V call is TRBV10-1, the J call TRBJ2-3; no definite D call. Trimming cost V 5 bases and J 2 bases, with 11 bases left between them. The CDR3 loop spans 14 amino acids. The V gene's germline CDR1 is WNHNN and CDR2 SYGVQD (reference sequence). Here the CDR3 reads CASSSSLDTDTQYF. The DNA for the CDR3 is TGCGCCAGCAGTAGTAGTCTGGACACAGATACGCAGTATTTT.

The CDR3 is CASSLPQGSPLHF. CDR3 nucleotides: TGTGCCAGTAGTCTTCCACAGGGATCACCCCTCCACTTT. The chain links TRBV19 to TRBJ1-6; D is possibly TRBD1 (6 bases). V lost 5 bases and J lost 10, with 12 bases in between. The CDR3 spans 13 residues. Per germline, CDR1 LNHDA and CDR2 SQIVND (reference sequence).

The rearrangement uses TRBV19 and TRBJ1-1, with D perhaps matching TRBD1 (6 bases). V shed 9 bases and J shed 0 bases, with 14 bases lying between them. CDR1 and CDR2 (germline): LNHDA, SQIVND (reference sequence). The CDR3 contains 14 residues. CDR3: CASRVGGLNTEAFF. Written as DNA, the CDR3 is TGTGCCAGCCGAGTGGGGGGCTTGAACACTGAAGCTTTCTTT.

V usage is TRBV20-1 and J usage is TRBJ2-5, with a weak D call TRBD1 (6 bases). With 1 base removed from V and 2 bases from J, the gap between germline ends came to 20 bases. Per germline, CDR1 DFQATT and CDR2 SNEGSKA (reference sequence). The CDR3 is 17 amino acids. For the CDR3, the DNA is TGCAGTGCTAGAGTTCCGGGACCGGGACAAATGCAAGAGACCCAGTACTTC. Residues: CSARVPGPGQMQETQYF.

This clonotype was detected only once. The chain links TRBV7-3 to TRBJ2-6; either TRBD1 or TRBD2 may supply D (5 bases each). V was cut by 2 bases and J by 3 bases, with 8 bases left in between. Germline-derived CDR1 and CDR2 are SGHTA and FQGTGA. The CDR3 has 15 amino acids. The CDR3 loop reads CASSLGGGGANVLTF. The CDR3 DNA is TGTGCCAGCAGCTTAGGGGGTGGTGGGGCCAACGTCCTGACTTTC.

The V gene is TRBV10-2, the J gene TRBJ2-7; 8 bases match TRBD1. TRBJ1-6 matches the DNA end more closely, so the J call is doubtful. This CDR3 comprises 17 residues. The germline gives CDR1 WSHSY, CDR2 SAAADI. The chain's CDR3 is CASNLEGETGGGSPLHF. The DNA of the CDR3 is TGCGCCAGCAACCTAGAAGGGGAAACAGGGGGAGGTTCACCCCTCCACTTT.

This chain joins TRBV7-2 and TRBJ2-7, with D hard to call. The CDR3 has 13 residues. With 2 bases removed from V and 2 bases from J, the gap between germline ends came to 7 bases. Germline V lookup: CDR1 SGHTA, CDR2 FQGNSA. CDR3: CASSLNAAYEQYF. The CDR3 DNA is TGTGCCAGCAGCTTAAACGCCGCCTACGAGCAGTACTTC. Based on the CDR3 plus reference TRBV7-2 and TRBJ2-7, the full variable domain is GAGVSQSPSNKVTEKGKDVELRCDPISGHTALYWYRQSLGQGLEFLIYFQGNSAPDKSGLPSDRFSAERTGGSVSTLTIQRTQQEDSAVYLCASSLNAAYEQYFGPGTRLTVT.

The CDR3 reads CASSEGTYRPQHF. CDR3 bases: TGCGCCAGCAGTGAGGGGACCTACCGTCCCCAGCATTTT. The rearrangement links TRBV10-1 to TRBJ1-5; the D gene is possibly TRBD1 (5 bases). This CDR3 contains 13 residues. Germline lookup yields CDR1 WNHNN and CDR2 SYGVQD (reference sequence). V shed 2 bases and J shed 10 bases, with 12 bases lying between them.

The rearrangement joins TRBV7-6 to TRBJ2-7; no clear D. Germline V CDR1 and CDR2: SGHVS, FNYEAQ. The ends were cut back, 5 bases at V and 1 base at J, with 9 bases in the middle. The CDR3 is 13 amino acids. CDR3 sequence (DNA): TGTGCCAGCAGCGCCTCGTGGTCCTACGAGCAGTACTTC. Protein: CASSASWSYEQYF.

V is TRBV10-2 and J is TRBJ2-5; maybe TRBD1 (5 bases). The CDR3 is made up of 14 amino acids. Germline CDR1 reads WSHSY; CDR2 reads SAAADI. Trimming took 6 bases from V and 5 from J, leaving 16 bases between them. The CDR3 here is CASSPTVLRETQYF. CDR3 DNA: TGCGCCAGCAGCCCGACAGTCCTCCGGGAGACCCAGTACTTC.